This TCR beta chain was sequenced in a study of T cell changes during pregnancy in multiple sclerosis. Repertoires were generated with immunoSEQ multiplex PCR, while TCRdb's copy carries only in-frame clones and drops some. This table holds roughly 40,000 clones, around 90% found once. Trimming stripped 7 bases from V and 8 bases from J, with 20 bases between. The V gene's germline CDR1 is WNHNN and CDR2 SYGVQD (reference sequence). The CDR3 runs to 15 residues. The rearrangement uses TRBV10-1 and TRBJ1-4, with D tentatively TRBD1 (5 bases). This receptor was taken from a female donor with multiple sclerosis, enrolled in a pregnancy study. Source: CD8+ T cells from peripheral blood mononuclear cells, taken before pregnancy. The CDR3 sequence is CASTDPGGGREKLFF. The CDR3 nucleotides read TGCGCCAGCACCGACCCCGGGGGGGGGAGAGAAAAACTGTTTTTT.